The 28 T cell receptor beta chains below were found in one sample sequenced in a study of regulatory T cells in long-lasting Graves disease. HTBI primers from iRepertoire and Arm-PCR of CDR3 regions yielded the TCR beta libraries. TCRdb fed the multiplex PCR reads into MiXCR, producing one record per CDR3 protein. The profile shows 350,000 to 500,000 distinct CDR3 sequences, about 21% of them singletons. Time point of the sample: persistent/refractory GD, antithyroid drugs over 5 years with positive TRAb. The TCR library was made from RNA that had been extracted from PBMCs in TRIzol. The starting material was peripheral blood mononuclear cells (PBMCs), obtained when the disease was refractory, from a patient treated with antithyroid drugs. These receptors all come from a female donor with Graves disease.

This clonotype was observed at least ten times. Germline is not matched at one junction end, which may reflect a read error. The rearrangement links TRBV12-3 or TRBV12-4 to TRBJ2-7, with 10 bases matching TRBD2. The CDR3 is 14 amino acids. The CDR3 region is CASNLAGGLHEQYF. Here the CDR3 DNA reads TGTGCCAGCAATTTAGCGGGAGGACTCCACGAGCAGTACTTC.

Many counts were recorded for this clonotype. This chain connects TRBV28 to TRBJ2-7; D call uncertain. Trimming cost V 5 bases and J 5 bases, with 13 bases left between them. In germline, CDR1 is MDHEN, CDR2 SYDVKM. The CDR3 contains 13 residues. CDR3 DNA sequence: TGTGCCAGCAGTCCCGGAAGGGAAGACGAGCAGTACTTC. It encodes CASSPGREDEQYF.

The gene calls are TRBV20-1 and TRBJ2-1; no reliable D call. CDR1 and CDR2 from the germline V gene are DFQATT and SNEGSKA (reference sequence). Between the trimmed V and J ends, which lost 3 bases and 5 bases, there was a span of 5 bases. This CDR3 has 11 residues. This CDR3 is CSASQDNEQFF. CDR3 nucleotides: TGCAGTGCTAGTCAGGACAATGAGCAGTTCTTC.

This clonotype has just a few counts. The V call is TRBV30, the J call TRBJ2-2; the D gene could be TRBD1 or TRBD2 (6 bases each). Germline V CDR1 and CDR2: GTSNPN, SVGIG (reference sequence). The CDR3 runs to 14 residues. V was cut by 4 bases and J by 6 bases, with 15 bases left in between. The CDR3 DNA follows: TGTGCCTGGAAATGGAGGAGGGGGGCCGGGGAGCTGTTTTTT. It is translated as CAWKWRRGAGELFF.

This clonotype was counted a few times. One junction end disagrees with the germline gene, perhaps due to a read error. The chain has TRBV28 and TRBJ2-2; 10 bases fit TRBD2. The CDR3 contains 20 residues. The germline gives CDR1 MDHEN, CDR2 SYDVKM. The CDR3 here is CASSLSPTTVTSGNTGKLFF. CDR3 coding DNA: TGTGCCAGCAGTTTATCCCCAACGACAGTTACTAGCGGGAACACCGGGAAGCTGTTTTTT.

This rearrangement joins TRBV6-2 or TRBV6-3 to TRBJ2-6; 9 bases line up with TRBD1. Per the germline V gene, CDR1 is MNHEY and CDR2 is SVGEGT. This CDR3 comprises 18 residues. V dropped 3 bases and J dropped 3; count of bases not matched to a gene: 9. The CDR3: CASSYALQGAYGANVLTF. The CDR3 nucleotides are TGTGCCAGCAGTTATGCCCTACAGGGGGCGTATGGGGCCAACGTCCTGACTTTC.

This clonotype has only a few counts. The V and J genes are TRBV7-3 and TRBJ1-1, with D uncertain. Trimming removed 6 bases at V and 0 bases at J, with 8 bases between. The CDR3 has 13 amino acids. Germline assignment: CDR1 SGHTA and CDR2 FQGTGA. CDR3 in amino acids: CASSKQMNTEAFF. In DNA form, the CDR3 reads TGTGCCAGCAGTAAGCAGATGAACACTGAAGCTTTCTTT.

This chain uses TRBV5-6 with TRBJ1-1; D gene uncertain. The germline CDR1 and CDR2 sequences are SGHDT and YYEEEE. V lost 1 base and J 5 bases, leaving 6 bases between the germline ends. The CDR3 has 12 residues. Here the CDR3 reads CASSLRRTEAFF. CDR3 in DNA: TGTGCCAGCAGCTTGAGAAGGACTGAAGCTTTCTTT.

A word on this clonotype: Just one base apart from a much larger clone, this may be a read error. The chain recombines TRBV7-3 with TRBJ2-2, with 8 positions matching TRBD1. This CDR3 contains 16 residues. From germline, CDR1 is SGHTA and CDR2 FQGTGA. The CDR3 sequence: CASSSRTGTNPGELFF. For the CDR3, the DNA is TGTGCCAGCAGCTCCAGGACAGGGACGAACCCCGGGGAGCTGTTTTTT. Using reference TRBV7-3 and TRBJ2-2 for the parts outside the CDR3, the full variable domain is GAGVSQTPSNKVTEKGKYVELRCDPISGHTALYWYRQSLGQGPEFLIYFQGTGAADDSGLPNDRFFAVRPEGSVSTLKIQRTERGDSAVYLCASSSRTGTNPGELFFGEGSRLTVL.

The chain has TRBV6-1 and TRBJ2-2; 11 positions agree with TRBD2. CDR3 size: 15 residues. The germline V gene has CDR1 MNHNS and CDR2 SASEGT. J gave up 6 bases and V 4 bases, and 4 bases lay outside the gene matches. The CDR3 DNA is TGTGCCAGCAGTGGCCTAGCGGGAGGAGCCGGGGAGCTGTTTTTT. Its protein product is CASSGLAGGAGELFF.

CDR3 coding DNA: TGTGCCAGCAGCCTCAATGCGGGAGGCAATCAGCCCCAGCATTTT. Translating it yields CASSLNAGGNQPQHF. The genes are TRBV3-1 and TRBJ1-5; no definite D call. The CDR3 runs 15 residues. Germline V gene data show CDR1 as LGHDT and CDR2 as YNNKEL (reference sequence). The ends were cut back, 4 bases at V and 2 bases at J, with 12 bases in the middle.

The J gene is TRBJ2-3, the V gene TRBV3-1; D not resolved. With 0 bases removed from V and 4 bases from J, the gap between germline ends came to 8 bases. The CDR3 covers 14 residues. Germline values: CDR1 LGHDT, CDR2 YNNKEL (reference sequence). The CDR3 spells CASSQELVADTQYF. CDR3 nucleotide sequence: TGTGCCAGCAGCCAAGAGCTCGTCGCAGATACGCAGTATTTT.

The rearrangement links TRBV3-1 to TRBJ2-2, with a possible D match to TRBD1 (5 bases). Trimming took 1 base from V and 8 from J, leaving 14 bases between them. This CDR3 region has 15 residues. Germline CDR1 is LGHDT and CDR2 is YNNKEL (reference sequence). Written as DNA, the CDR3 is TGTGCCAGCAGCCAAGCCGTGACAGTCGGTGGGGAGCTGTTTTTT. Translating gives CASSQAVTVGGELFF.

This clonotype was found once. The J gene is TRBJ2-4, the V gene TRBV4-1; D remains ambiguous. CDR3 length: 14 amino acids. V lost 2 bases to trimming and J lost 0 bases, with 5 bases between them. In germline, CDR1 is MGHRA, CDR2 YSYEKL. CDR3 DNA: TGCGCCAGCAGCCAACCGGGAGCCAAAAACATTCAGTACTTC. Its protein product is CASSQPGAKNIQYF.

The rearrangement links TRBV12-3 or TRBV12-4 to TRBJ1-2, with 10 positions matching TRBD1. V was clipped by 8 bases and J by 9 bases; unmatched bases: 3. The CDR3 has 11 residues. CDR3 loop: CASGQGVRYTF. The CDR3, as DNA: TGTGCCAGCGGACAGGGGGTACGCTACACCTTC.

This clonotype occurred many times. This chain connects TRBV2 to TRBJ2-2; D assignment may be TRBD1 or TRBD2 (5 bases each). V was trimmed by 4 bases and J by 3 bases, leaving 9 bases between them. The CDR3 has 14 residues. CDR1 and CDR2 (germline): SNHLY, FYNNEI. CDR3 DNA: TGTGCCAGCAGTGGCCTGGGGGACACCGGGGAGCTGTTTTTT. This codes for CASSGLGDTGELFF.

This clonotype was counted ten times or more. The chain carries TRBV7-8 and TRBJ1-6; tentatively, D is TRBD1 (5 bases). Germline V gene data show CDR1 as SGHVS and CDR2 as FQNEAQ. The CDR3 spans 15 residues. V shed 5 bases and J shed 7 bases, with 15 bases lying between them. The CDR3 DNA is TGTGCCAGCAGCCTCGGACCCCGGGGCAATTCACCCCTCCACTTT. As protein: CASSLGPRGNSPLHF.

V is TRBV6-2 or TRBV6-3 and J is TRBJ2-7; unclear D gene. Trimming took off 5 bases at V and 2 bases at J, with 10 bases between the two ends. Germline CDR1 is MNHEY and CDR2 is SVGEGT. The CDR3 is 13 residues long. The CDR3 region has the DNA TGTGCCAGCAGTGAATGGAATACCTACGAGCAGTACTTC. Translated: CASSEWNTYEQYF.

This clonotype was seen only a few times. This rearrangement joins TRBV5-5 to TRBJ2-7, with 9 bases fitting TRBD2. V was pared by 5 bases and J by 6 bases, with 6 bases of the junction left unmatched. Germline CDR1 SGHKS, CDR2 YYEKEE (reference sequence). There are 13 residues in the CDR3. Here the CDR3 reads CASRTGLAGEQYF. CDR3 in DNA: TGTGCCAGCAGAACGGGACTAGCTGGCGAGCAGTACTTC.

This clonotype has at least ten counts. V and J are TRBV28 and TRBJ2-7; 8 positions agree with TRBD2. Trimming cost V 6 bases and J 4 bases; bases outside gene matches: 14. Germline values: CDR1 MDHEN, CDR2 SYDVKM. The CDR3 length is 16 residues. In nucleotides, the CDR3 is TGTGCCAGCAGCCTCTGGGTTGCGGGAGGCGGTTACGAGCAGTACTTC. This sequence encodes CASSLWVAGGGYEQYF.

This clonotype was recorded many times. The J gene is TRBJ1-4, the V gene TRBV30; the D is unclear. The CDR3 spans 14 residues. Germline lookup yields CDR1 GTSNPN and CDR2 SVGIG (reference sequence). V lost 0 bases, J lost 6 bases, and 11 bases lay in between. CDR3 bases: TGTGCCTGGAGTGTCGGACTTCGTTATGAAAAACTGTTTTTT. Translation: CAWSVGLRYEKLFF.

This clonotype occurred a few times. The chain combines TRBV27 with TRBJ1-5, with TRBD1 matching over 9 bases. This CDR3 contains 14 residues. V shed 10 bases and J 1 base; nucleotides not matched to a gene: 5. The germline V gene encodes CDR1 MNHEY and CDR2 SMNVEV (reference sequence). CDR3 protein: CATRTGASNQPQHF. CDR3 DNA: TGTGCCACTCGGACAGGGGCAAGCAATCAGCCCCAGCATTTT.

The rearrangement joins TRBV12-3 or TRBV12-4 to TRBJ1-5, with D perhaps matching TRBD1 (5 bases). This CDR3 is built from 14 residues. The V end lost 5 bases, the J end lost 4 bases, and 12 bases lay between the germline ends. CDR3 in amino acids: CASSPGRRNQPQHF. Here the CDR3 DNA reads TGTGCCAGCAGTCCGGGACGGAGAAATCAGCCCCAGCATTTT.

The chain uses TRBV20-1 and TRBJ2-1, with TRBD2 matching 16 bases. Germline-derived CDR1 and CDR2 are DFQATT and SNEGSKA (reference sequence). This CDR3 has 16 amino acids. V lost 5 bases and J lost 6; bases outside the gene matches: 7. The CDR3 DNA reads TGCAGTGCTTCGGGACTAGCGGGAGGGCCGTCCAATGAGCAGTTCTTC. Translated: CSASGLAGGPSNEQFF.

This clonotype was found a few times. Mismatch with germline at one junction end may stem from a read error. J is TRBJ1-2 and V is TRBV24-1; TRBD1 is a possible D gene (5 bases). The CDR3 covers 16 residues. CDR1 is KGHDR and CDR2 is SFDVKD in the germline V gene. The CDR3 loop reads CAPSDHTRSGAYGYTF. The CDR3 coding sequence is TGTGCCCCCAGTGATCACACACGCTCCGGGGCCTATGGCTACACCTTC.

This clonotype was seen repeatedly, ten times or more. The CDR3 DNA reads as TGTGCCAGCAGTCCGGGGGGCGAAGTTAAAGCTTTCTTT. Its translation is CASSPGGEVKAFF. J is TRBJ1-1 and V is TRBV6-1, with D perhaps TRBD1 (6 bases). The CDR3 totals 13 residues. The germline V and J ends were trimmed by 5 bases and 9 bases, with 16 bases remaining between them. Germline CDR1 reads MNHNS; CDR2 reads SASEGT.

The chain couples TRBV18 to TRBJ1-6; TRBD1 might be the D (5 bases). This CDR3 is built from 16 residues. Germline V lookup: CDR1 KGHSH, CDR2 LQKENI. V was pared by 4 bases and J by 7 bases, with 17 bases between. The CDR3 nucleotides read TGTGCCAGCTCACACAGCGAACCGGGACTAAATTCACCCCTCCACTTT. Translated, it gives CASSHSEPGLNSPLHF.

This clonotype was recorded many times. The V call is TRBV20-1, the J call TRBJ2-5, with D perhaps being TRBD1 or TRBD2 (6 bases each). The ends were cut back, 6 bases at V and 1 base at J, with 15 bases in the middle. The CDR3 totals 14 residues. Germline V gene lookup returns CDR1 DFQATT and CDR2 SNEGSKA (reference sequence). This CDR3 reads CSATEGGTQETQYF. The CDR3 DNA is TGCAGTGCCACCGAGGGGGGTACCCAAGAGACCCAGTACTTC.